One sample yielded the 32 T cell receptor beta chains listed below, sequenced in a study of shared clonotypes between healthy human individuals. Terminally differentiated effector memory CD45RA+ cells were left out of the naive CD8 fraction, which was CD45RO-negative and positively selected for CCR7. TCRdb's copy holds only in-frame clones and misses some; the assay was immunoSEQ multiplex PCR. The data hold roughly 2,000,000 clones, with around 93% observed a single time. The specimen was naive CD8+ T cells from PBMCs. These receptor sequences come from a man aged 18 to 29 in good health. Some clones in this sample may be carry-over from other donors' samples.

The rearrangement joins TRBV19 to TRBJ2-2; D is undetermined. Between the trimmed V and J ends, which lost 0 bases and 0 bases, there was a span of 8 bases. This CDR3 region has 16 residues. Germline CDR1 is LNHDA and CDR2 is SQIVND (reference sequence). The CDR3 DNA follows: TGTGCCAGTAGTATAGATCAGGCGACGAACACCGGGGAGCTGTTTTTT. Protein product: CASSIDQATNTGELFF.

This clone was seen a few times. Other DNA variants within this sample encode the same CDR3. The genes are TRBV12-5 and TRBJ2-1; TRBD2 matches 9 bases. The CDR3 loop spans 13 amino acids. V trimming: 6 bases; J trimming: 4 bases; junction bases outside the gene matches: 1. The V gene's germline CDR1 is LGHNT and CDR2 FRNRAP. The CDR3 protein is CASGLAGYNEQFF. The CDR3 DNA reads TGTGCTAGTGGCCTAGCGGGGTACAATGAGCAGTTCTTC.

The V and J genes are TRBV5-8 and TRBJ2-7; 10 bases agree with TRBD1. The trim removed 4 bases at V and 7 bases at J, leaving 8 bases unmatched. The CDR3 has 14 amino acids. Germline CDR1 SGHTS, CDR2 YDEGEE. CDR3 coding DNA: TGTGCCAGCAGCATAGGGACAGGGGTGGGTGAGCAGTACTTC. This sequence encodes CASSIGTGVGEQYF.

The CDR3 nucleotides are TGTGCCTCGACAGGGGCTTCCTACGAGCAGTACTTC. It is translated as CASTGASYEQYF. V is TRBV19 and J is TRBJ2-7, with TRBD1 identical over 8 bases. The CDR3 is made up of 12 amino acids. Germline V gene sequence: CDR1 LNHDA, CDR2 SQIVND (reference sequence). The junction had 4 bases not matched to a gene; V was cut back by 11 bases and J by 1 base.

The J gene is TRBJ1-2, the V gene TRBV6-1, with 12 bases fitting TRBD1. J lost 6 bases, V lost 6 bases, and 8 bases had no gene match. Germline CDR1 reads MNHNS; CDR2 reads SASEGT. CDR3 length: 15 residues. Here the CDR3 DNA reads TGTGCCAGCAGATCGCCGGGGACAGGGGGCGATGGCTACACCTTC. Encoded protein: CASRSPGTGGDGYTF.

The chain joins TRBV5-4 to TRBJ1-1, with TRBD1 as a possible D gene (6 bases). The CDR3 extends over 15 amino acids. Trimming pared 4 bases from V and 0 bases from J, leaving 13 bases between. Germline V gives CDR1 SGHNT, CDR2 YYREEE (reference sequence). CDR3 DNA: TGTGCCAGCAGCAGCATCGGGGACATGAACACTGAAGCTTTCTTT. It yields the protein CASSSIGDMNTEAFF.

The chain combines TRBV6-6 with TRBJ1-1, with D perhaps matching TRBD1 (6 bases). This CDR3 has 16 residues. Germline CDR1 and CDR2: MNHNY and SVGAGI (reference sequence). Deletions cut 2 bases from V and 1 base from J, with 14 bases between. The CDR3 region is CASSYQPDRSNTEAFF. The CDR3 nucleotides read TGTGCCAGCAGTTACCAGCCCGACAGGTCGAACACTGAAGCTTTCTTT.

The chain has TRBV7-9 and TRBJ2-4; D is possibly TRBD2 (6 bases). V lost 5 bases to trimming and J lost 7 bases, with 15 bases between them. The CDR3 totals 14 residues. Germline V CDR1 and CDR2: SEHNR, FQNEAQ (reference sequence). CDR3 region: CASSDRGRTNIQYF. The DNA of the CDR3 is TGTGCCAGCAGCGATAGAGGGAGGACGAACATTCAGTACTTC.

The V call is TRBV7-8, the J call TRBJ2-3; no firm D call. CDR3 size: 12 residues. The germline V gene has CDR1 SGHVS and CDR2 FQNEAQ. V was shortened by 5 bases and J by 2 bases, with 5 bases between the two germline ends. The CDR3 region has the DNA TGTGCCAGCAGCCCAGACACAGATACGCAGTATTTT. Protein sequence: CASSPDTDTQYF.

The rearrangement joins TRBV5-1 to TRBJ2-7; 7 nucleotides align to TRBD2. In germline, CDR1 is SGHRS, CDR2 YFSETQ. V gave up 0 bases and J gave up 1 base; unmatched junction bases: 4. The CDR3 totals 15 residues. CDR3 residues: CASSLDVGGSYEQYF. Here the CDR3 DNA reads TGCGCCAGCAGCTTGGATGTGGGAGGGTCCTACGAGCAGTACTTC.

The CDR3 here is CASTTGRNSNQPQHF. In nucleotides, the CDR3 is TGTGCCAGTACCACGGGACGGAATAGCAATCAGCCCCAGCATTTT. The genes are TRBV19 and TRBJ1-5; tentatively, D is TRBD1 (5 bases). The CDR3 is made up of 15 amino acids. V was pared by 7 bases and J by 0 bases, with 13 bases between. Germline values: CDR1 LNHDA, CDR2 SQIVND (reference sequence).

The CDR3 DNA sequence: TGCGCCAGCGGCCCCCGGGACCCCTCCCATGAGCAGTTCTTC. Its translation: CASGPRDPSHEQFF. V is TRBV10-2 and J is TRBJ2-1; D may match TRBD1 or TRBD2 (5 bases each). The CDR3 length is 14 residues. V was trimmed by 8 bases and J by 8 bases, leaving 19 bases between them. CDR1 is WSHSY and CDR2 is SAAADI in the germline V gene.

J is TRBJ2-1 and V is TRBV5-4; D not resolved. Germline V gene sequence: CDR1 SGHNT, CDR2 YYREEE (reference sequence). Between the trimmed V and J ends, which lost 4 bases and 10 bases, there was a span of 24 bases. The CDR3 runs to 16 residues. The CDR3 DNA is TGTGCCAGCAGCGAGGCCCTCTCGGCTCAACCTCCAGAGCAGTTCTTC. Encoded protein: CASSEALSAQPPEQFF.

The gene calls are TRBV28 and TRBJ2-7; D remains unclear. Trimming took off 2 bases at V and 2 bases at J, with 10 bases between the two ends. Germline CDR1 reads MDHEN; CDR2 reads SYDVKM. The CDR3 extends over 14 amino acids. The CDR3 DNA is TGTGCCAGCAGTTTAGGTCCGGCCCCCTACGAGCAGTACTTC. It translates to CASSLGPAPYEQYF.

This clone was recorded once. The chain employs TRBV27 and TRBJ2-1; TRBD1 aligns across 7 bases. From germline, CDR1 is MNHEY and CDR2 SMNVEV (reference sequence). The CDR3 totals 16 residues. With 6 bases clipped from V and 7 bases from J, the junction kept 15 bases outside the gene matches. Here the CDR3 reads CASRGVGDSWENEQFF. CDR3 nucleotides: TGTGCCAGCAGGGGAGTGGGGGACAGTTGGGAGAATGAGCAGTTCTTC.

V and J are TRBV28 and TRBJ2-7; 7 bases match TRBD2. Germline CDR1 reads MDHEN; CDR2 reads SYDVKM. V shed 3 bases, J shed 4 bases, and the junction held 6 bases outside the gene matches. The CDR3 is made up of 14 amino acids. CDR3 coding DNA: TGTGCCAGCAGTTTCTTGCGGGGGAAATACGAGCAGTACTTC. Protein: CASSFLRGKYEQYF.

Notes on this clone: Different DNA sequences within this sample yield the same CDR3. This chain uses TRBV27 with TRBJ2-2; D unclear. The CDR3 totals 13 residues. Germline V CDR1 and CDR2: MNHEY, SMNVEV (reference sequence). The V and J ends lost 2 bases and 1 base respectively, with 2 bases between them. The CDR3 sequence is CASSLKNTGELFF. Written as DNA, the CDR3 is TGTGCCAGCAGTTTAAAGAACACCGGGGAGCTGTTTTTT.

This rearrangement joins TRBV12-5 to TRBJ2-2, with D possibly called TRBD1 or TRBD2 (5 bases each). CDR3 length: 20 residues. The V gene lost 2 bases and the J gene lost 6 bases, with 28 bases spanning the gap. The V gene's germline CDR1 is LGHNT and CDR2 FRNRAP. The CDR3 loop reads CASGLQVGGSTNLLAGELFF. CDR3 sequence (DNA): TGTGCTAGTGGTTTGCAGGTTGGGGGATCGACGAACCTGCTCGCCGGGGAGCTGTTTTTT.

The CDR3 DNA sequence: TGTGCCAGCAGCCAACTGACATGGGGCTCCTACGAGCAGTACTTC. Its translation: CASSQLTWGSYEQYF. The chain recombines TRBV14 with TRBJ2-7; no definite D call. Looked up from germline, CDR1 is SGHDN and CDR2 is FVKESK. The V end lost 2 bases, the J end lost 0 bases, and 11 bases lay between the germline ends. CDR3 length equals 15 residues. Drawing the rest from reference TRBV14 and TRBJ2-7, the complete variable domain is EAGVTQFPSHSVIEKGQTVTLRCDPISGHDNLYWYRRVMGKEIKFLLHFVKESKQDESGMPNNRFLAERTGGTYSTLKVQPAELEDSGVYFCASSQLTWGSYEQYFGPGTRLTVT.

This rearrangement joins TRBV19 to TRBJ2-3, with 10 bases matching TRBD2. The V gene's germline CDR1 is LNHDA and CDR2 SQIVND (reference sequence). This CDR3 region has 16 residues. After removal of 3 bases from V and 4 bases from J, the junction contained 7 bases not matched to a gene. The CDR3 loop is CASSIGVGLAADTQYF. As DNA, the CDR3 is TGTGCCAGTAGTATTGGGGTTGGACTAGCGGCAGATACGCAGTATTTT.

On this clone: Other DNA sequences in this sample translate to the same CDR3. This chain uses TRBV2 with TRBJ2-5; D assignment may be TRBD1 or TRBD2 (5 bases each). V lost 8 bases, J lost 1 base, and 8 bases lay in between. This CDR3 is built from 12 residues. Germline V gene lookup returns CDR1 SNHLY and CDR2 FYNNEI. CDR3 DNA: TGTGCCAGCCTGGGACGCCAAGAGACCCAGTACTTC. Translation: CASLGRQETQYF.

The J gene is TRBJ2-7, the V gene TRBV2; a weak D match, TRBD1 (5 bases). With 2 bases removed from V and 2 bases from J, the gap between germline ends came to 10 bases. The CDR3 covers 14 residues. Germline V gives CDR1 SNHLY, CDR2 FYNNEI. The CDR3 protein is CASSEQGATYEQYF. CDR3 in DNA: TGTGCCAGCAGTGAACAAGGGGCCACCTACGAGCAGTACTTC.

This chain connects TRBV5-1 to TRBJ1-4; the D gene is possibly TRBD1 (5 bases). The CDR3 loop spans 16 amino acids. V lost 0 bases, J lost 1 base, and 10 bases lay in between. CDR1 is SGHRS and CDR2 is YFSETQ in the germline V gene. Written as DNA, the CDR3 is TGCGCCAGCAGCTTGGTTGGGGGGAGAACTAATGAAAAACTGTTTTTT. Residues: CASSLVGGRTNEKLFF.

The chain recombines TRBV29-1 with TRBJ2-3; D not certain. Germline V gene data show CDR1 as SQVTM and CDR2 as ANQGSEA. V was pared by 7 bases and J by 3 bases, with 8 bases between. The CDR3 sequence is 11 residues long. The CDR3: CSAEWTDTQYF. The CDR3 coding sequence is TGCAGCGCCGAATGGACAGATACGCAGTATTTT.

J is TRBJ2-1 and V is TRBV18; 8 bases line up with TRBD2. Germline CDR1 and CDR2: KGHSH and LQKENI. CDR3 length equals 15 residues. Trimming at V came to 3 bases and at J to 2 bases, leaving 3 bases not matched to a gene. The CDR3 loop reads CASSPSGRAYNEQFF. CDR3 DNA sequence: TGTGCCAGCTCACCGTCCGGGAGGGCCTACAATGAGCAGTTCTTC.

The gene calls are TRBV30 and TRBJ2-1; unclear D gene. Germline CDR1 GTSNPN, CDR2 SVGIG (reference sequence). Trimming took off 2 bases at V and 8 bases at J, with 4 bases between the two ends. This CDR3 is 10 amino acids long. CDR3 bases: TGTGCCTGGAGTAAGGATGAGCAGTTCTTC. Residues: CAWSKDEQFF.

This rearrangement joins TRBV10-1 to TRBJ1-1; D not certain. This CDR3 contains 14 residues. CDR1 is WNHNN, CDR2 SYGVQD, per germline (reference sequence). With 2 bases removed from V and 1 base from J, the gap between germline ends came to 8 bases. This CDR3 is CASSEKEGNTEAFF. The CDR3 nucleotides read TGCGCCAGCAGTGAGAAAGAGGGGAACACTGAAGCTTTCTTT.

The chain links TRBV10-3 to TRBJ2-3, with 9 bases identical to TRBD1. Germline V gene data show CDR1 as ENHRY and CDR2 as SYGVKD. J was trimmed by 2 bases and V by 6 bases; bases with no gene match: 9. The CDR3 is made up of 16 amino acids. The CDR3 DNA follows: TGTGCCATCAGGACAGCCGGGACAGGGTCCACAGATACGCAGTATTTT. It yields the protein CAIRTAGTGSTDTQYF.

V usage is TRBV29-1 and J usage is TRBJ1-2, with a weak D call TRBD1 (5 bases). CDR1 is SQVTM, CDR2 ANQGSEA, per germline. This CDR3 is 13 amino acids long. V lost 5 bases, J lost 4 bases, and 14 bases lay in between. For the CDR3, the DNA is TGCAGCGTTCACGCCGGGGGAGTCTATGGCTACACCTTC. Protein product: CSVHAGGVYGYTF. The full variable domain, in which reference TRBV29-1 and TRBJ1-2 provide the parts outside the CDR3, is SAVISQKPSRDICQRGTSLTIQCQVDSQVTMMFWYRQQPGQSLTLIATANQGSEATYESGFVIDKFPISRPNLTFSTLTVSNMSPEDSSIYLCSVHAGGVYGYTFGSGTRLTVV.

V usage is TRBV28 and J usage is TRBJ2-1, with 13 nucleotides matching TRBD2. The germline V gene encodes CDR1 MDHEN and CDR2 SYDVKM. The junction had 5 bases not matched to a gene; V was cut back by 3 bases and J by 3 bases. The CDR3 is 17 residues long. The CDR3 nucleotides are TGTGCCAGCAGTTTCCCAAGGACTAGCGGGAGCTACAATGAGCAGTTCTTC. Encoded protein: CASSFPRTSGSYNEQFF.

The rearrangement uses TRBV19 and TRBJ2-6; no firm D call. Germline V gene sequence: CDR1 LNHDA, CDR2 SQIVND (reference sequence). V lost 9 bases to trimming and J lost 1 base, with 10 bases between them. The length of the CDR3 is 14 residues. CDR3 sequence reads: CASGMKSGANVLTF. CDR3 bases: TGTGCCAGCGGTATGAAATCTGGGGCCAACGTCCTGACTTTC.

This clone appeared once. The chain uses TRBV4-1 and TRBJ2-1; TRBD2 aligns across 9 bases. V shed 1 base, J shed 1 base, and the junction held 8 bases outside the gene matches. The CDR3 has 18 residues. CDR1 MGHRA and CDR2 YSYEKL come from the germline V gene. The CDR3 here is CASSQASREGHSYNEQFF. DNA of the CDR3: TGCGCCAGCAGCCAAGCGTCGCGGGAGGGCCATTCCTACAATGAGCAGTTCTTC.